The sequence of this TCR beta chain was determined in a study of blood T cell repertoires in COVID-19. Profiling relied on immunoSEQ multiplex PCR, and the TCRdb table lists in-frame clones only, not all of them. The sample includes about 250,000 clones, around nine tenths of them seen just once. The CDR3 spans 17 residues. Trimming shortened V by 0 bases and J by 3 bases, and 15 bases separated the two germline ends. Germline assignment: CDR1 SGHRS and CDR2 YFSETQ. Input material: peripheral blood. This TCR was sampled from a man aged 25-45 years with acute or convalescent COVID-19. This sequence joins TRBV5-1 and TRBJ1-4; D is possibly TRBD1 (6 bases). Here the CDR3 DNA reads TGCGCCAGCAGCTTGGGTCAGGGGCGAACGGCTAATGAAAAACTGTTTTTT. Protein sequence: CASSLGQGRTANEKLFF.